This T cell receptor (beta chain) came from a study of blood T cell repertoires in COVID-19. Produced via immunoSEQ multiplex PCR; TCRdb's table is partial and in-frame only. The sample includes 250,000 or so clones, approximately 84% of them seen just once. This clone was observed a handful of times. Material for sequencing was PBMCs or T cells enriched from blood (not recorded which). The receptor was isolated from a woman between 50 and 59 years old who had been exposed to COVID-19.

CDR3 sequence: CASSRGDSYNEQFF. CDR3 nucleotide sequence: TGTGCCAGTAGTAGGGGGGACAGCTACAATGAGCAGTTCTTC. The chain combines TRBV19 with TRBJ2-1; maybe TRBD1 (7 bases). The CDR3 spans 14 residues. Trimming removed 4 bases from V and 3 bases from J, with 10 bases in between. CDR1 and CDR2 from the germline V gene are LNHDA and SQIVND (reference sequence).